This T cell receptor (beta chain) derives from a study of blood T cells in healthy people across ages. This CDR3 is built from 15 residues. V gave up 6 bases and J gave up 7 bases; unmatched junction bases: 9. Germline-derived CDR1 and CDR2 are MDHEN and SYDVKM. A sample-barcoded 5' primer and a J-beta primer mix were used in a second PCR of roughly 6 to 12 cycles. TCRdb passed the 5' RACE reads through MiXCR, listing each CDR3 protein once. The table records approximately 800,000 distinct CDR3 sequences, around 34% of them present only once. The sequence came from a man aged 18 to 35 in good health. Specimen: blood. V is TRBV28 and J is TRBJ2-1, with 10 bases identical to TRBD1. CDR3 sequence reads: CASRPPGQGTNEQFF. CDR3 DNA sequence: TGTGCCAGCAGGCCCCCGGGACAGGGGACAAATGAGCAGTTCTTC.